This record covers a single TCR beta chain. The antigen remains undetermined. Clones were read by immunoSEQ multiplex PCR, and TCRdb kept only the in-frame ones, dropping some. The profile covers some 130,000 clones, with 80% to 95% appearing a single time and about 3.5% taken by the ten largest. Trimming shortened V by 4 bases and J by 8 bases, and 12 bases separated the two germline ends. Per the germline V gene, CDR1 is SGHNT and CDR2 is YYREEE (reference sequence). The CDR3 spans 12 residues. These data are taken from a study of T cell responses to AZD1222 COVID-19 vaccine. Study findings and constraints: Baseline serology detected seropositivity in only a handful of AZD1222 recipients.

The chain carries TRBV5-4 and TRBJ1-1; a possible D gene is TRBD1 (5 bases). The input for sequencing was peripheral blood, taken 28 days after the second AZD1222 dose. The sequence came from an adult who received the AZD1222 COVID-19 vaccine. CDR3 sequence (DNA): TGTGCCAGCAGCCGGGACCGACTCGAAGCTTTCTTT. It is translated as CASSRDRLEAFF. Full variable domain (remainder filled in from reference TRBV5-4 and TRBJ1-1): ETGVTQSPTHLIKTRGQQVTLRCSSQSGHNTVSWYQQALGQGPQFIFQYYREEENGRGNFPPRFSGLQFPNYSSELNVNALELDDSALYLCASSRDRLEAFFGQGTRLTVV.